This T cell receptor beta chain was observed in a study of T-cell reconstitution after alpha-beta-depleted transplantation in children. From germline, CDR1 is SGHAT and CDR2 FQDESV (reference sequence). The CDR3 contains 17 residues. This clonotype was recorded at least ten times. A junction boundary mismatches the germline segment, possibly from a read error. Preparing the TCRbeta library involved the use of unique molecular identifiers. TCRdb reprocessed the PCR reads via MiXCR and lists one record per CDR3 protein. The top ten clones hold approximately 8% of a sample with fewer than 130,000 distinct CDR3 sequences, 9% to 12% of them seen once.

The clonotype comes from a human donor who donated a stem cell graft to a child with acute lymphoblastic leukemia. The V and J genes are TRBV11-1 and TRBJ2-1; 7 nucleotides line up with TRBD1. The source was PBMCs from the stem cell graft donor, collected from the stem cell graft. The CDR3 spells CASSLAAGGFNRDEQFF. The CDR3 DNA is TGTGCCAGCAGCCTAGCAGCAGGGGGTTTTAATAGGGATGAGCAGTTCTTC.